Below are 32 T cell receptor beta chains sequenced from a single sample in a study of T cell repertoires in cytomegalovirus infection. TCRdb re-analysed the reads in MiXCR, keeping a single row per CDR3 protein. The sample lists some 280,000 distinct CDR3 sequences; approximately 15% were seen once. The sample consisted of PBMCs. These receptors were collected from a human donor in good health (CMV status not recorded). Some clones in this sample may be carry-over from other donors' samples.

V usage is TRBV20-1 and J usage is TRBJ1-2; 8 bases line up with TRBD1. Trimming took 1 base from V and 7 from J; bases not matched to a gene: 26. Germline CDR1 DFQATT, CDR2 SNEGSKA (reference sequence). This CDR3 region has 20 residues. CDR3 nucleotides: TGCAGTGCTAGAGGGAGTAAAACCGGGACAGGTCGTGCCGACGGTGGTGGCTACACCTTC. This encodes CSARGSKTGTGRADGGGYTF.

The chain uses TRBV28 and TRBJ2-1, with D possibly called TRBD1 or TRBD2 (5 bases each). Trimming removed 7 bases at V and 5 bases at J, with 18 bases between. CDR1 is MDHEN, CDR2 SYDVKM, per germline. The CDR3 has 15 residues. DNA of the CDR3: TGTGCCAGCATCCTACGAGGGATGGGGGACAATGAGCAGTTCTTC. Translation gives CASILRGMGDNEQFF.

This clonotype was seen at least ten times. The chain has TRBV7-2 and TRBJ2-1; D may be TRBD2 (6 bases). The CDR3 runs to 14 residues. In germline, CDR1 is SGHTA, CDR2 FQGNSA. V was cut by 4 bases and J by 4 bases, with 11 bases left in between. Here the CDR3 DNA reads TGTGCCAGCAGCTCGGGACTTCAATACAATGAGCAGTTCTTC. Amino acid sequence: CASSSGLQYNEQFF. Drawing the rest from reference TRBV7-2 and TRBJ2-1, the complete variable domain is GAGVSQSPSNKVTEKGKDVELRCDPISGHTALYWYRQSLGQGLEFLIYFQGNSAPDKSGLPSDRFSAERTGGSVSTLTIQRTQQEDSAVYLCASSSGLQYNEQFFGPGTRLTVL.

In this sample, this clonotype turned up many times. The CDR3 spells CASSDTRDRGLGANVLTF. The CDR3 coding sequence is TGTGCCAGCAGCGATACCCGGGACAGGGGGCTTGGGGCCAACGTCCTGACTTTC. The chain joins TRBV6-2 or TRBV6-3 to TRBJ2-6; TRBD1 matches 12 bases. CDR3 length: 18 residues. The germline gives CDR1 MNHEY, CDR2 SVGEGT. With 6 bases clipped from V and 3 bases from J, the junction kept 9 bases outside the gene matches.

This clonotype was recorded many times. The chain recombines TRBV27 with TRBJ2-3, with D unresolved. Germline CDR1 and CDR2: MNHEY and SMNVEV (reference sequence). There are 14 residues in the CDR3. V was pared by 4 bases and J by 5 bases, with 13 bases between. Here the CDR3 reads CASSSWQAVDTQYF. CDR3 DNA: TGTGCCAGCAGTTCTTGGCAGGCGGTAGATACGCAGTATTTT.

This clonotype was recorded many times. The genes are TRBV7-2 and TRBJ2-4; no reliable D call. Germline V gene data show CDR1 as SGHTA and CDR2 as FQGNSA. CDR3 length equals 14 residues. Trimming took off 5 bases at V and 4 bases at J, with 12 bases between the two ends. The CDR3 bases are TGTGCCAGCAGCCCCTCCGAACTAAAAAACATTCAGTACTTC. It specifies CASSPSELKNIQYF.

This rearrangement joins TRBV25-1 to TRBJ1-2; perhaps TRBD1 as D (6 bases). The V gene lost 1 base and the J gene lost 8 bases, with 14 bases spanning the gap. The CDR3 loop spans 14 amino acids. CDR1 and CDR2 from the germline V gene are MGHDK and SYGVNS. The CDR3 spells CASSEWQGKDGYTF. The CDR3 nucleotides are TGTGCCAGCAGTGAATGGCAGGGGAAGGACGGCTACACCTTC.

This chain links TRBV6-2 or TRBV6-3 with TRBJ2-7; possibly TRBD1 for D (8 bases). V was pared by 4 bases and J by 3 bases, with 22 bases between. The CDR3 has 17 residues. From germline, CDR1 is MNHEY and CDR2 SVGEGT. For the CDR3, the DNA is TGTGCCAGCAGTTTCCCAGCGGGACAGGCGTTATTCTACGAGCAGTACTTC. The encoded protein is CASSFPAGQALFYEQYF.

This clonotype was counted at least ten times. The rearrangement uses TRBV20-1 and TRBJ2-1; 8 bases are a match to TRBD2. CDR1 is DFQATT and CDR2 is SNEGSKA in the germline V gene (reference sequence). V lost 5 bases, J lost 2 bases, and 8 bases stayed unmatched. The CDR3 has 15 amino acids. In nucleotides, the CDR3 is TGCAGTGCTCGTGGCGGGAGGTCCCCCTACAATGAGCAGTTCTTC. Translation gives CSARGGRSPYNEQFF.

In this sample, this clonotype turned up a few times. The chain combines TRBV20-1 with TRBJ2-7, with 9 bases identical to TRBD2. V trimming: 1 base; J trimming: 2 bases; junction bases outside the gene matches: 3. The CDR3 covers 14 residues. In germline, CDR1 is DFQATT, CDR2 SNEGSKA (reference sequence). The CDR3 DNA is TGCAGTGCTAGAGGGGGACTAGCACCCTACGAGCAGTACTTC. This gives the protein CSARGGLAPYEQYF.

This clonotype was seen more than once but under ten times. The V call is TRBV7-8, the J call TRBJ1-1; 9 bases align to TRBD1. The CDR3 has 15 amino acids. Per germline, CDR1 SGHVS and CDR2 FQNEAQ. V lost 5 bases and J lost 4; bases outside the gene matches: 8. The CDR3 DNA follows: TGTGCCAGCAGCCTAAGACAGGGGGAGAGCACTGAAGCTTTCTTT. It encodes CASSLRQGESTEAFF.

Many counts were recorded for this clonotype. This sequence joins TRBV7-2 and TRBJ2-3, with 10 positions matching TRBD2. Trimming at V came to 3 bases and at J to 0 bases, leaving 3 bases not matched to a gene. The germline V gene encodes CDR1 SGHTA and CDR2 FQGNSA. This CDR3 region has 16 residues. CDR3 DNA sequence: TGTGCCAGCAGCTTCTTGACTAGCGGGAGCACAGATACGCAGTATTTT. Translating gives CASSFLTSGSTDTQYF.

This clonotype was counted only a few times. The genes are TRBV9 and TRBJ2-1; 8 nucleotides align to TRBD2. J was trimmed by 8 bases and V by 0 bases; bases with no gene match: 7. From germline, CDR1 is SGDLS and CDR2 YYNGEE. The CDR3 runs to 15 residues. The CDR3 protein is CASSVAGRAVDEQFF. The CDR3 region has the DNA TGTGCCAGCAGCGTAGCCGGGAGGGCCGTCGATGAGCAGTTCTTC.

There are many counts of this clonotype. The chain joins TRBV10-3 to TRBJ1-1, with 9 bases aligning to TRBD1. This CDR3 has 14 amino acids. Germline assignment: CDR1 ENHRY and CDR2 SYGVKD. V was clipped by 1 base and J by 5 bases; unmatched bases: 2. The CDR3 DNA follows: TGTGCCATCAGTGAGTACAGGGGGCCGACTGAAGCTTTCTTT. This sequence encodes CAISEYRGPTEAFF.

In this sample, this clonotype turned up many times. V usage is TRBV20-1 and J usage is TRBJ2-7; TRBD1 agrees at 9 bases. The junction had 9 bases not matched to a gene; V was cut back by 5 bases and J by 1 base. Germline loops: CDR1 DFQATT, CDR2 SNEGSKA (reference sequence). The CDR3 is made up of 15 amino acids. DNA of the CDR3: TGCAGTGCTGGCGGGACAGGGCCTTTTTCCTACGAGCAGTACTTC. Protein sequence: CSAGGTGPFSYEQYF.

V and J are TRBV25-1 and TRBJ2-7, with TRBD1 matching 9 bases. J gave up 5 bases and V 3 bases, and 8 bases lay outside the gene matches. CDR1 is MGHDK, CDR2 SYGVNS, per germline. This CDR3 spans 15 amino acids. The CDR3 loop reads CASSDELRDRDEQYF. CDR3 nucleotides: TGTGCCAGCAGTGATGAACTCCGGGACAGGGACGAGCAGTACTTC.

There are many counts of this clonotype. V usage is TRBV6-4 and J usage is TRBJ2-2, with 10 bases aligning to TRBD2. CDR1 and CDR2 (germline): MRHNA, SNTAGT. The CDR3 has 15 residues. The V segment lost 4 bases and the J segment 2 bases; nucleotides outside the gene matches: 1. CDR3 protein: CASSGTSGNTGELFF. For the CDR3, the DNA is TGTGCCAGCAGTGGGACTAGCGGAAACACCGGGGAGCTGTTTTTT.

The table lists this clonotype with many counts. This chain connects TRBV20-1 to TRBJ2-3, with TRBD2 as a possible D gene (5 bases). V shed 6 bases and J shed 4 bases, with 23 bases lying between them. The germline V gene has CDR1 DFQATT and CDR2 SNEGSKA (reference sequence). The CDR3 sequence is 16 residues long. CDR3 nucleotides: TGCAGTGCCGCCAGCGGTAGCGTATTTCCACCAGATACGCAGTATTTT. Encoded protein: CSAASGSVFPPDTQYF.

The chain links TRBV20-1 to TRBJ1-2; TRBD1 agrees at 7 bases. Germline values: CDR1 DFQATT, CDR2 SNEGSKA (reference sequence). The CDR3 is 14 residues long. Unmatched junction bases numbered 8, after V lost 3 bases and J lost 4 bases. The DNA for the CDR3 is TGCAGTGCTAGCCCCCGACAGGGCGTCTATGGCTACACCTTC. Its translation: CSASPRQGVYGYTF.

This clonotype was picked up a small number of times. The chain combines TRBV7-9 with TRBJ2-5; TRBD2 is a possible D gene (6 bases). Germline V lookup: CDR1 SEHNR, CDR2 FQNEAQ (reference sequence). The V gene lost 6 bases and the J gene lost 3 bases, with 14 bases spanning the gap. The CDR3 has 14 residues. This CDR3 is CASRTDRGKETQYF. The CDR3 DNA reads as TGTGCCAGCAGAACAGATCGGGGGAAAGAGACCCAGTACTTC. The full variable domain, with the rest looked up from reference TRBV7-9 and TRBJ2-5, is DTGVSQNPRHKITKRGQNVTFRCDPISEHNRLYWYRQTLGQGPEFLTYFQNEAQLEKSRLLSDRFSAERPKGSFSTLEIQRTEQGDSAMYLCASRTDRGKETQYFGPGTRLLVL.

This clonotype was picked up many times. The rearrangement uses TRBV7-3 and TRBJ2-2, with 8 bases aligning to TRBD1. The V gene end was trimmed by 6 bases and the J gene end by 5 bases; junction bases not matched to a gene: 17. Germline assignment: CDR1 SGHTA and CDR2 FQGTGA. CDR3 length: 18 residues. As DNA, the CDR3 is TGTGCCAGCAGATTCGCCCGAAGAAACAGGGGGAAGACCGGGGAGCTGTTTTTT. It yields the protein CASRFARRNRGKTGELFF.

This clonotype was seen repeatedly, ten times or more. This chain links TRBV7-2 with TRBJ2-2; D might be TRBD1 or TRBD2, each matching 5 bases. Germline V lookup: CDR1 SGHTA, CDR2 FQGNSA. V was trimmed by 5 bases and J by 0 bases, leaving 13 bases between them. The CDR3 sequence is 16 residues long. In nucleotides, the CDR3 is TGTGCCAGCAGCAATACAGGACTCGCGAACACCGGGGAGCTGTTTTTT. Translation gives CASSNTGLANTGELFF.

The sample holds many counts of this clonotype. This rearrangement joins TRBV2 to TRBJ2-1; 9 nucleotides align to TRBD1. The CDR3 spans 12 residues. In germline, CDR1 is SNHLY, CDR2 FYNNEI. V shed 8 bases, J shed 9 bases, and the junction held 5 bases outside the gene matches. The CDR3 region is CASGQGSGEQFF. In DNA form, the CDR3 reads TGTGCCAGCGGACAGGGGAGCGGTGAGCAGTTCTTC.

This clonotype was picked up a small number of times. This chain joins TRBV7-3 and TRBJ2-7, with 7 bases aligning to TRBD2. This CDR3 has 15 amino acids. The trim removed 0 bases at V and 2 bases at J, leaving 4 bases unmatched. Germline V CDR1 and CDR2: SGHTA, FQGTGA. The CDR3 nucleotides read TGTGCCAGCAGCTTAACCGGCGGGAGTGCCTACGAGCAGTACTTC. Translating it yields CASSLTGGSAYEQYF. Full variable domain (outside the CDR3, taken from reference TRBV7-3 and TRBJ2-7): GAGVSQTPSNKVTEKGKYVELRCDPISGHTALYWYRQSLGQGPEFLIYFQGTGAADDSGLPNDRFFAVRPEGSVSTLKIQRTERGDSAVYLCASSLTGGSAYEQYFGPGTRLTVT.

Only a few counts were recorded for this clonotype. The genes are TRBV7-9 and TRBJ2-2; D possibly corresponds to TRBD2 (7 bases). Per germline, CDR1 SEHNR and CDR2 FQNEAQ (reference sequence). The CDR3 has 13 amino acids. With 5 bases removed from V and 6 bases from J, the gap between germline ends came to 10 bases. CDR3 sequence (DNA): TGTGCCAGCAGCCGAGGGGGGGCCGGGGAGCTGTTTTTT. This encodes CASSRGGAGELFF.

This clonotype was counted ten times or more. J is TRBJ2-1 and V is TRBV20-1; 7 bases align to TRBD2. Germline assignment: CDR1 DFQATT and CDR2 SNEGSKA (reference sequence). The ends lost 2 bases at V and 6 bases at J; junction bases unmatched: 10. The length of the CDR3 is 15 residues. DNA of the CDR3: TGCAGTGCTAGACGGTGGGAGGGCCTATCCAATGAGCAGTTCTTC. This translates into CSARRWEGLSNEQFF.

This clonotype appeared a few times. The CDR3 coding sequence is TGTGCCAGCAGCCAACAGGGAGGAAACACCGGGGAGCTGTTTTTT. Protein: CASSQQGGNTGELFF. The J gene is TRBJ2-2, the V gene TRBV11-3, with D possibly called TRBD1 or TRBD2 (6 bases each). The CDR3 length is 15 residues. V was trimmed by 5 bases and J by 2 bases, leaving 12 bases between them. Looked up from germline, CDR1 is SGHNT and CDR2 is YENEEA.

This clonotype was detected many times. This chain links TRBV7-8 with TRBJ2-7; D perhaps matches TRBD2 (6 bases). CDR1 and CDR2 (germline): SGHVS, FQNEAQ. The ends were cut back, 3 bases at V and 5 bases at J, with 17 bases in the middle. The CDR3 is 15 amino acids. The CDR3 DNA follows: TGTGCCAGCAGCTTTAGACTAGAAGGGATCCACGAGCAGTACTTC. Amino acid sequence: CASSFRLEGIHEQYF.

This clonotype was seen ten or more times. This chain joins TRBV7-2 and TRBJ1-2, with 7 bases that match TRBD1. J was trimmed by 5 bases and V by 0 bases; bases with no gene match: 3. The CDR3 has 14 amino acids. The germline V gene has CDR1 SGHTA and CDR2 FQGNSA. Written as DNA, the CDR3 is TGTGCCAGCAGCTTAGCCTGGACAGGATATGGCTACACCTTC. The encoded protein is CASSLAWTGYGYTF.

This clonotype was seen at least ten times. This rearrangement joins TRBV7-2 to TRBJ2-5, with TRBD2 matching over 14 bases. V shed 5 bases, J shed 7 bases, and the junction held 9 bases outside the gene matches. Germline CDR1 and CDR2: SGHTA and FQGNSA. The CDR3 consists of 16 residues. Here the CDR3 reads CASSNTGTSGSRTQYF. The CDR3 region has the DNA TGTGCCAGCAGCAATACCGGGACTAGCGGGAGTCGGACCCAGTACTTC.

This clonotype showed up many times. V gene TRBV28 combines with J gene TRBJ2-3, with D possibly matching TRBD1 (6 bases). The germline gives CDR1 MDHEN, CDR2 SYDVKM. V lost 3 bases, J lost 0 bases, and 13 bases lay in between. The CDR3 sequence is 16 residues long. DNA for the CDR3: TGTGCCAGCAGTTTCTCCGGGACAACTAGCACAGATACGCAGTATTTT. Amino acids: CASSFSGTTSTDTQYF.

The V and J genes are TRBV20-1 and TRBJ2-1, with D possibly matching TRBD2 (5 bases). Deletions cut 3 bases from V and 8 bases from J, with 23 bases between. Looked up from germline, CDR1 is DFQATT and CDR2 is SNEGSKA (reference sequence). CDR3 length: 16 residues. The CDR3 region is CSASSLALLLQYEQFF. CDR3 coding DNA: TGCAGTGCTAGTTCCCTAGCTCTGTTACTACAATATGAGCAGTTCTTC.